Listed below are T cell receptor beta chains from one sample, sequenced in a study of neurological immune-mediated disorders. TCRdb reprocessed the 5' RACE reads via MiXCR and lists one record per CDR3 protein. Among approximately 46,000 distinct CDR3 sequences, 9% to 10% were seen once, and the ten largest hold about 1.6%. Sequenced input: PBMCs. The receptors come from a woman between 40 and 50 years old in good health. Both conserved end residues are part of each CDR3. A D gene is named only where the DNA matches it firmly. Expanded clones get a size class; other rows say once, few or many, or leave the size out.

TGTGCCAGCAGCACCGGACAGTCTCTCTATTCACCCCTCCACTTT	CASSTGQSLYSPLHF	many	TRBV7-2	-	TRBJ1-6
TGTGCCAGCAGTCCTGATTTCAGGGAACTAGGTACTGAAGCTTTCTTT	CASSPDFRELGTEAFF	many	TRBV3-1	-	TRBJ1-1
TGTGCCAGCAGTACGATGGGCGCGAACACCGGGGAGCTGTTTTTT	CASSTMGANTGELFF	many	TRBV6-5	-	TRBJ2-2
TGTGCCATCAGTGAGTCGACCGGGTCTTCCTACAATGAGCAGTTCTTC	CAISESTGSSYNEQFF	many	TRBV10-3	-	TRBJ2-1
TGCAGTGCTAGAGATCAACAGGGCAAGCAGTACTTC	CSARDQQGKQYF	many	TRBV20-1	-	TRBJ2-7
TGCGCCAGCAGCACCCCGGGAGGGCCATGGGACGAGCAGTACTTC	CASSTPGGPWDEQYF	many	TRBV5-1	TRBD2	TRBJ2-7
TGTGCCAGCAGAGGGGGCAATCAGCCCCAGCATTTT	CASRGGNQPQHF	many	TRBV25-1	-	TRBJ1-5
TGCGCCAGCAGCTTGGTCGGCGGGGAGCTGTTTTTT	CASSLVGGELFF	many	TRBV5-1	-	TRBJ2-2
TGTGCCAGCAGTTACTCGTCCTCGGCGAACACTGAAGCTTTCTTT	CASSYSSSANTEAFF	many	TRBV6-5	-	TRBJ1-1
TGTGCCAGCACTGGCGTAAACTACGAGCAGTACTTC	CASTGVNYEQYF	many	TRBV7-9	-	TRBJ2-7
TGTGCCAGCAGCTCCCCAGGGAGCGGGAGACCCCGAGAATCTTACGAGCAGTACTTC	CASSSPGSGRPRESYEQYF	many	TRBV7-2	TRBD2	TRBJ2-7
TGTGCCAGCTCACCTGTCGGGCAGCTCAACTATGGCTACACCTTC	CASSPVGQLNYGYTF	-	TRBV18	-	TRBJ1-2
TGCGCCAGCAGCCTTGACCGGGCTGGGGCTGAAGCTTTCTTT	CASSLDRAGAEAFF	many	TRBV5-1	-	TRBJ1-1
TGCGCCAGCAGCTCCCGGGCAGGCCCCTACGAGCAGTACTTC	CASSSRAGPYEQYF	many	TRBV5-1	-	TRBJ2-7
TGTGCCAGCAGCGCGGGCCAAGGGACTGAAGCTTTCTTT	CASSAGQGTEAFF	many	TRBV14	-	TRBJ1-1
TGCGCCAGGAGCATAGTGGGGTCACCCCTCCACTTT	CARSIVGSPLHF	-	TRBV4-1	-	TRBJ1-6
TGTGCCAGCAGTTTAGAGGGGAGATCCCAGTACTTC	CASSLEGRSQYF	many	TRBV12-3/TRBV12-4	-	TRBJ2-5
TGTGCCAGCAGCCAAGCGAGCGGGGGAGACAATGAGCAGTTCTTC	CASSQASGGDNEQFF	many	TRBV3-1	TRBD2	TRBJ2-1
TGTGCCAGCAGCCAGCGGGGGGCAGGCACTAAACGGAACACTGAAGCTTTCTTT	CASSQRGAGTKRNTEAFF	many	TRBV14	-	TRBJ1-1
TGTGCCAGCAGCTTTACAGGGGCCGCAGAATGGAAACGGGATTTT	CASSFTGAAEWKRDF	many	TRBV5-6	TRBD1	TRBJ1-4
TGTGCCAGCAGCCTCCACATGCGGGGGGAAGGTGAGCAGTTCTTC	CASSLHMRGEGEQFF	many	TRBV6-5	TRBD2	TRBJ2-1
TGTGCCAGCAGTTTATCAGGGTGGAAAACTGAAGCTTTCTTT	CASSLSGWKTEAFF	many	TRBV12-3/TRBV12-4	-	TRBJ1-1
TGCAGCGGGGGGACAGGGGGCTACACTGAAGCTTTCTTT	CSGGTGGYTEAFF	many	TRBV29-1	TRBD1	TRBJ1-1
TGCAGTGCTAGAGTATCAGAGGCAGGGGGCCCCACAGATACGCAGTATTTT	CSARVSEAGGPTDTQYF	many	TRBV20-1	TRBD1	TRBJ2-3
TGTGCCAGCAGCCAAGGGGACCAGGGCCGTCAGCCCCAGCATTTT	CASSQGDQGRQPQHF	many	TRBV4-2	-	TRBJ1-5
TGTGCCAGCTACCGACAGGGCCCTGTAACCGAGCAGTACTTC	CASYRQGPVTEQYF	once	TRBV6-2/TRBV6-3	TRBD1	TRBJ2-7
TGTGCCACCCTCTCCCTTTGGGGACTCCACAATGAGCAGTTCTTC	CATLSLWGLHNEQFF	many	TRBV7-8	-	TRBJ2-1
TGTGCCAGCAGCCCCCTTGGAGCGGGGGGCCCCTACGAGCAGTACTTC	CASSPLGAGGPYEQYF	-	TRBV7-2	TRBD2	TRBJ2-7
TGTGCCAGCAGCTTAGCTTCGGGACAGGGCCCAAATCAGCCCCAGCATTTT	CASSLASGQGPNQPQHF	many	TRBV7-8	TRBD1	TRBJ1-5
TGTGCCAGCAGTGAAGCATCGGTCTGGGAAGAGACCCAGTACTTC	CASSEASVWEETQYF	many	TRBV2	-	TRBJ2-5
TGCAGTGCTGACCGGGACAGGGGAGACGAGCAGTACTTC	CSADRDRGDEQYF	many	TRBV20-1	TRBD1	TRBJ2-7
TGTGCCAGCAGCCACGTTTACACTGAAGCTTTCTTT	CASSHVYTEAFF	-	TRBV7-9	-	TRBJ1-1
TGCAGCGTTGAAAACCGTCTAGCGGGAGGGAACGGGGAGCTGTTTTTT	CSVENRLAGGNGELFF	-	TRBV29-1	TRBD2	TRBJ2-2
TGTGCCAGCAGCGTAGTAGGGGCCATCGCAGATACGCAGTATTTT	CASSVVGAIADTQYF	many	TRBV9	-	TRBJ2-3
TGTGCCACCCGCCTAGCGGGTAGGGATGAGCAGTTCTTC	CATRLAGRDEQFF	many	TRBV10-3	TRBD2	TRBJ2-1
TGCGCCGGCAGCATGACAGGGATGGAAAGCACTGAAGCTTTCTTT	CAGSMTGMESTEAFF	-	TRBV5-1	TRBD1	TRBJ1-1
TGTGCCAGCAGTTGGGGCCCGGGGACAGGGGCCCTAAATGAGCAGTTCTTC	CASSWGPGTGALNEQFF	many	TRBV7-2	TRBD1	TRBJ2-1
TGTGCCAGCAGTTCCGGGACAGTTATTGGTACTGAAGCTTTCTTT	CASSSGTVIGTEAFF	many	TRBV12-3/TRBV12-4	TRBD1	TRBJ1-1
TGTGCCAGCAGTGTCGGGGAGCTGTTTTTT	CASSVGELFF	many	TRBV6-6	-	TRBJ2-2
TGCGCCAGCAGTGCTGGACAGCTCTCCATGAACACTGAAGCTTTCTTT	CASSAGQLSMNTEAFF	many	TRBV10-1	-	TRBJ1-1
TGTGCCAGCAGCTCCAAGATAGAGACCCAGTACTTC	CASSSKIETQYF	many	TRBV7-3	-	TRBJ2-5
TGCAGCGTTGCACTTCTCACTAAGTCCAGCGAGCAGTACTTC	CSVALLTKSSEQYF	many	TRBV29-1	-	TRBJ2-7
TGTGCCAGCTCACCCGACAGGGCCGATTCACCCCTCCACTTT	CASSPDRADSPLHF	many	TRBV18	TRBD1	TRBJ1-6
TGCAGTGCCCCGGGACTAGCGGGGGGTCAGAGCTCCTACAATGAGCAGTTCTTC	CSAPGLAGGQSSYNEQFF	many	TRBV20-1	TRBD2	TRBJ2-1
TGTGCCAGCAGTTACCCAGCTCTTCCAGGGACGGGGCAGCCCCAGCATTTT	CASSYPALPGTGQPQHF	many	TRBV6-2/TRBV6-3	-	TRBJ1-5
TGCGCCAGCAGCTTGGCACAATTGGACTATGGCTACACCTTC	CASSLAQLDYGYTF	many	TRBV5-1	-	TRBJ1-2
TGTGCCAGCAGCCCCCCCGGGATCCGAAATCAGCCCCAGCATTTT	CASSPPGIRNQPQHF	many	TRBV7-2	-	TRBJ1-5
TGCAGTGCTAGACAGGATCGGGAGCTGGCCGAGCAGTACTTC	CSARQDRELAEQYF	many	TRBV20-1	-	TRBJ2-7
TGTGCCATCAGTCAAATAGCGGGACGCAACAATGAGCAGTTCTTC	CAISQIAGRNNEQFF	many	TRBV10-3	TRBD2	TRBJ2-1
TGTGCCAGCAGTTTATATAGGGCCAATGGCTACACCTTC	CASSLYRANGYTF	many	TRBV12-3/TRBV12-4	-	TRBJ1-2
TGTGCCAGCCCCCGGGAGGGATTCACAGATACGCAGTATTTT	CASPREGFTDTQYF	many	TRBV12-3/TRBV12-4	TRBD2	TRBJ2-3